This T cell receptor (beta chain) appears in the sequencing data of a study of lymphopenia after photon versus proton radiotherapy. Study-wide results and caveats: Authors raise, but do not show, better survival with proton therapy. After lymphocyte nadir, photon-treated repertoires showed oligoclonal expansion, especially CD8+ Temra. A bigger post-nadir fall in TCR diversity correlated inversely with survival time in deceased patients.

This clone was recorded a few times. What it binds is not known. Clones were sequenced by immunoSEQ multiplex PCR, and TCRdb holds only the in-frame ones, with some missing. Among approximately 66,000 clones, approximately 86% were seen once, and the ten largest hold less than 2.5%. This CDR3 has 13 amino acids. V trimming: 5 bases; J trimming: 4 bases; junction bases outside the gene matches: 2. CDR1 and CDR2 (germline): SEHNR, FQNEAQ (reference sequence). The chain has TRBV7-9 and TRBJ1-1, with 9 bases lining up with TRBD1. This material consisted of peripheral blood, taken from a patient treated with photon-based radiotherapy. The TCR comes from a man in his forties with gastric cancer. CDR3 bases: TGTGCCAGCAGCAGACAGGGGGTCACTGAAGCTTTCTTT. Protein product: CASSRQGVTEAFF.